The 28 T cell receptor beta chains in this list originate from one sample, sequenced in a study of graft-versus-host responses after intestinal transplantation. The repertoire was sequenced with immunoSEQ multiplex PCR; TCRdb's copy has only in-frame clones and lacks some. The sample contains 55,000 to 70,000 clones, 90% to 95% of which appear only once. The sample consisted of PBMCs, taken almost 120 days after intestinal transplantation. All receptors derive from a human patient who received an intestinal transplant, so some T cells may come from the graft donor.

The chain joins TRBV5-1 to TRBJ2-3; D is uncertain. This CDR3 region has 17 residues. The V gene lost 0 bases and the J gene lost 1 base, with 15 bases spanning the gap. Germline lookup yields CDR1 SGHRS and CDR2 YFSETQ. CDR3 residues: CASSLGAAPEGTDTQYF. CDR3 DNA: TGCGCCAGCAGCTTGGGCGCGGCACCGGAAGGCACAGATACGCAGTATTTT.

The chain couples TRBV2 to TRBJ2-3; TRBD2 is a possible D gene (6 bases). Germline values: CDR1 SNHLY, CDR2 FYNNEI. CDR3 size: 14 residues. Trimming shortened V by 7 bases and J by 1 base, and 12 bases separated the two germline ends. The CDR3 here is CASNRDFGTDTQYF. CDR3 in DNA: TGTGCCAGCAATAGGGACTTCGGCACAGATACGCAGTATTTT. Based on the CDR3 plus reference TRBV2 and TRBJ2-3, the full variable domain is EPEVTQTPSHQVTQMGQEVILRCVPISNHLYFYWYRQILGQKVEFLVSFYNNEISEKSEIFDDQFSVERPDGSNFTLKIRSTKLEDSAMYFCASNRDFGTDTQYFGPGTRLTVL.

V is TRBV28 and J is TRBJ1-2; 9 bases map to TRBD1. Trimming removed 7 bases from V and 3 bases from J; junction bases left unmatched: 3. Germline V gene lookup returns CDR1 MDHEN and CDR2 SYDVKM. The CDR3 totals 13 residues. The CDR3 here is CASKHRGHYGYTF. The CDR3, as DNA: TGTGCCAGCAAGCACAGGGGGCACTATGGCTACACCTTC.

CDR3 sequence (DNA): TGTGCCAGCAGTGAACTCGGGGCAGGGGTCACTGAAGCTTTCTTT. Its translation is CASSELGAGVTEAFF. The chain links TRBV6-1 to TRBJ1-1; D may be TRBD1 (6 bases). The CDR3 length is 15 residues. Trimming removed 2 bases at V and 4 bases at J, with 14 bases between. Germline loops: CDR1 MNHNS, CDR2 SASEGT.

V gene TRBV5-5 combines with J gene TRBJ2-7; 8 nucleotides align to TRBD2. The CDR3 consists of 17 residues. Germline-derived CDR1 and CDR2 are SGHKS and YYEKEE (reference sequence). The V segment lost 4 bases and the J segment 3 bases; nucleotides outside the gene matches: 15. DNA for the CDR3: TGTGCCAGCAGCCGAGGGAGCGGGAGTCCCCTAGACTACGAGCAGTACTTC. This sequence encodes CASSRGSGSPLDYEQYF.

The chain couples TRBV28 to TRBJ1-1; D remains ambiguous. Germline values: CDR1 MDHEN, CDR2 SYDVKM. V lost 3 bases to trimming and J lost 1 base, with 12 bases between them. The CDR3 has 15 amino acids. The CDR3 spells CASSFILEANTEAFF. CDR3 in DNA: TGTGCCAGCAGTTTTATCTTGGAGGCGAACACTGAAGCTTTCTTT.

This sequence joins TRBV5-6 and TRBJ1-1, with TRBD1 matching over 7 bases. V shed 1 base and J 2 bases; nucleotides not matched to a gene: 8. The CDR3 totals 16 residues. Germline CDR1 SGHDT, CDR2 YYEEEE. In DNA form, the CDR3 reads TGTGCCAGCAGCTTGTCCGCTGGGACAGCAAACACTGAAGCTTTCTTT. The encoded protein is CASSLSAGTANTEAFF.

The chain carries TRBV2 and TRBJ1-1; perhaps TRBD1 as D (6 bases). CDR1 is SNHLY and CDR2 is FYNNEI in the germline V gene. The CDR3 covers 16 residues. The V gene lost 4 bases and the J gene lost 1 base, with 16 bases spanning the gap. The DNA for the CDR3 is TGTGCCAGCAGTGGTCTTTCAGGGGCGAGGAACACTGAAGCTTTCTTT. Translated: CASSGLSGARNTEAFF. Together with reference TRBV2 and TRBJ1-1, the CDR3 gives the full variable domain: EPEVTQTPSHQVTQMGQEVILRCVPISNHLYFYWYRQILGQKVEFLVSFYNNEISEKSEIFDDQFSVERPDGSNFTLKIRSTKLEDSAMYFCASSGLSGARNTEAFFGQGTRLTVV.

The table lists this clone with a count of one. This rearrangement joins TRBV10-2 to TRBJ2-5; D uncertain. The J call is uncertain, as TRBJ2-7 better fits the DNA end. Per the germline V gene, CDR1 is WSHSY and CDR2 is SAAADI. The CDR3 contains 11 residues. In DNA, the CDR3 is TGCGCCAGCGGAGCGATCAGCGAGCAGTACTTC. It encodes CASGAISEQYF.

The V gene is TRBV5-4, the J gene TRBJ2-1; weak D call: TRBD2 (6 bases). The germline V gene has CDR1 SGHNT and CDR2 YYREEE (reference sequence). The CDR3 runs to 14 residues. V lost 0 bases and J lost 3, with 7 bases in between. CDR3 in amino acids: CASSLVDYYNEQFF. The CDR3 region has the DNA TGTGCCAGCAGCTTGGTGGACTACTACAATGAGCAGTTCTTC.

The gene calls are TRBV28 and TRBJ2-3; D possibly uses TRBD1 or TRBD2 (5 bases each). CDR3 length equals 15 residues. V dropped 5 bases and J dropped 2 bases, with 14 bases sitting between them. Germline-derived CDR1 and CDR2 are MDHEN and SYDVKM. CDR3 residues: CASSPRDLFTDTQYF. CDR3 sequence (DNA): TGTGCCAGCAGTCCCCGGGACCTATTCACAGATACGCAGTATTTT.

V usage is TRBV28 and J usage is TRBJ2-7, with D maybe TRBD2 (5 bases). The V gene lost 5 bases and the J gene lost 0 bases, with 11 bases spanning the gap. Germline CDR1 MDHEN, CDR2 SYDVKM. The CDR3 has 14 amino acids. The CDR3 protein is CASSPSGSSYEQYF. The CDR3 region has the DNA TGTGCCAGCAGTCCCTCGGGGAGCTCCTACGAGCAGTACTTC.

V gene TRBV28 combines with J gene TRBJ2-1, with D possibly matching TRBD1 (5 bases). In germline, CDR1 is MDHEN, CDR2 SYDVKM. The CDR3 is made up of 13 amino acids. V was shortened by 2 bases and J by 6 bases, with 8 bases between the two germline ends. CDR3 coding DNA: TGTGCCAGCAGTTTAGGGGCCCGCAATGAGCAGTTCTTC. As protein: CASSLGARNEQFF.

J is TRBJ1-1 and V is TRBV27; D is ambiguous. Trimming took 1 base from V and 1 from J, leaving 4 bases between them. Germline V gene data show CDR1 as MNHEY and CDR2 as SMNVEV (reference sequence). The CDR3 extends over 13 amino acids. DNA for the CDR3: TGTGCCAGCAGTTTATTAGGGAACACTGAAGCTTTCTTT. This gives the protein CASSLLGNTEAFF.

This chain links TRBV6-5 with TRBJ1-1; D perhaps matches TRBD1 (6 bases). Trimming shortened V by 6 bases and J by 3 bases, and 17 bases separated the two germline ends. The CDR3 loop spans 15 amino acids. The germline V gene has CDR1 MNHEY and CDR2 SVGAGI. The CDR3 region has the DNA TGTGCCAGCAGCTCTACCGACAGGATCTACACTGAAGCTTTCTTT. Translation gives CASSSTDRIYTEAFF.

The DNA for the CDR3 is TGTGCCAGTAGTCGAGGGGGAGCGGGCACCGGGGAGCTGTTTTTT. Translating it yields CASSRGGAGTGELFF. V is TRBV19 and J is TRBJ2-2; either TRBD1 or TRBD2 may fit D (6 bases each). This CDR3 has 15 amino acids. CDR1 is LNHDA and CDR2 is SQIVND in the germline V gene (reference sequence). The germline V and J ends were trimmed by 5 bases and 4 bases, with 14 bases remaining between them.

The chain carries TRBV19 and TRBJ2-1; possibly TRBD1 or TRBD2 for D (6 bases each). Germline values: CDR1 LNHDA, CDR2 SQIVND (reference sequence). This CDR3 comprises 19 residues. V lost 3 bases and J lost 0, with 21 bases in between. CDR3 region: CASSIGGTSRASSYNEQFF. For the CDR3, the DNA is TGTGCCAGTAGTATCGGAGGGACATCCCGCGCCAGCTCCTACAATGAGCAGTTCTTC.

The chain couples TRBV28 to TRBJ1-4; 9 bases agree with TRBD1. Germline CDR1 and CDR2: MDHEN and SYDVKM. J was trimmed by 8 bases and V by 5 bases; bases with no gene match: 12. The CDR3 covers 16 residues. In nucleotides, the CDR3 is TGTGCCAGCAGTAACAACCTACAGGGGGCTGGGGAAAAACTGTTTTTT. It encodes CASSNNLQGAGEKLFF.

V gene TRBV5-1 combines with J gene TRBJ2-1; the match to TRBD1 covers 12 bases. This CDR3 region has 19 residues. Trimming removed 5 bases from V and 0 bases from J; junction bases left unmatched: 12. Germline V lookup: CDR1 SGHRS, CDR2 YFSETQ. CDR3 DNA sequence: TGCGCCAGCAGTCTGCCGGGACAGGGGGCCACTAGCTCCTACAATGAGCAGTTCTTC. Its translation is CASSLPGQGATSSYNEQFF.

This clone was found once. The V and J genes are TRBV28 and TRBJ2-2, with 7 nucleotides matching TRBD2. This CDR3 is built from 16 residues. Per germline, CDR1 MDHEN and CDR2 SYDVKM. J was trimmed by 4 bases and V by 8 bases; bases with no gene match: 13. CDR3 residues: CASLLPMSGTTGELFF. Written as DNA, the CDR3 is TGTGCCAGCCTCCTCCCGATGAGCGGGACCACCGGGGAGCTGTTTTTT. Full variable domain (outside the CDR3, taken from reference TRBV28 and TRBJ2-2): DVKVTQSSRYLVKRTGEKVFLECVQDMDHENMFWYRQDPGLGLRLIYFSYDVKMKEKGDIPEGYSVSREKKERFSLILESASTNQTSMYLCASLLPMSGTTGELFFGEGSRLTVL.

This CDR3 is CASSLRQGMGNEQFF. As DNA, the CDR3 is TGCGCCAGCAGCTTGAGACAGGGTATGGGCAATGAGCAGTTCTTC. The chain has TRBV5-1 and TRBJ2-1; 7 bases match TRBD1. V trimming: 1 base; J trimming: 6 bases; junction bases outside the gene matches: 7. The CDR3 spans 15 residues. CDR1 is SGHRS, CDR2 YFSETQ, per germline.

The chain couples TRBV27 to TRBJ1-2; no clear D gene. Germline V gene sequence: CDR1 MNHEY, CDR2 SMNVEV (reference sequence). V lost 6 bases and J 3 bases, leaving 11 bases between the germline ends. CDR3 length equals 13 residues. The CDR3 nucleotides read TGTGCCAGCAGGAAAAGTGGGTACTATGGCTACACCTTC. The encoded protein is CASRKSGYYGYTF.

The CDR3 DNA follows: TGTGCCAGCAGTTTACTGGACTTCACGGGGGGAGCTTTCTTT. Translation: CASSLLDFTGGAFF. This sequence joins TRBV28 and TRBJ1-1; tentative D call: TRBD1 (5 bases). CDR1 MDHEN and CDR2 SYDVKM come from the germline V gene. This CDR3 is 14 amino acids long. V was pared by 2 bases and J by 10 bases, with 17 bases between.

CDR3: CASSPYRGPREKLFF. The CDR3 nucleotides read TGTGCCAGCAGCCCTTATAGGGGGCCGAGGGAAAAACTGTTTTTT. The V gene is TRBV7-8, the J gene TRBJ1-4, with 7 bases lining up with TRBD1. Trimming at V came to 5 bases and at J to 8 bases, leaving 11 bases not matched to a gene. Germline CDR1 reads SGHVS; CDR2 reads FQNEAQ. This CDR3 spans 15 amino acids.

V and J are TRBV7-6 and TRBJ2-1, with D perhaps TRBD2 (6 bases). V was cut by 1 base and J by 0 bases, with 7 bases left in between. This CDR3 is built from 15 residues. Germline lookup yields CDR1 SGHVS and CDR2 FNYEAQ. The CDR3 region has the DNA TGTGCCAGCAGCTTAGTGGGGGGCTCCTACAATGAGCAGTTCTTC. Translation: CASSLVGGSYNEQFF.

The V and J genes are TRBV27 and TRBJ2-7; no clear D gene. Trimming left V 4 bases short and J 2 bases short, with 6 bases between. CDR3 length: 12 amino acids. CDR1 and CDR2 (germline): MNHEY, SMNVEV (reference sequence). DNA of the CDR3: TGTGCCAGCAGTTCTAACCCCTACGAGCAGTACTTC. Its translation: CASSSNPYEQYF.

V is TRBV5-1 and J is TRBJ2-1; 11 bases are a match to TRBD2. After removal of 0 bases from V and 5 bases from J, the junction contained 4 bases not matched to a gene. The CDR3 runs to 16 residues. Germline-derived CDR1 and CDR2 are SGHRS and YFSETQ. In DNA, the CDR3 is TGCGCCAGCAGCTTGGGCCTAGCGGGGGGTCACAATGAGCAGTTCTTC. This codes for CASSLGLAGGHNEQFF.

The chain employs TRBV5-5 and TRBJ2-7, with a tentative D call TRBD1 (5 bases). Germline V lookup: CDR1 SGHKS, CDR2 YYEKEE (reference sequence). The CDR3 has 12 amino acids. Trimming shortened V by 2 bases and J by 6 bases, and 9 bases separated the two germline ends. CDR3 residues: CASSFQGTEQYF. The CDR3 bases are TGTGCCAGCAGCTTTCAGGGAACCGAGCAGTACTTC.